This note documents a single T cell receptor (beta chain) sequence. Its specificity is unknown. The V end was cut by 2 bases, the J end by 4 bases, with 20 bases between. Germline loops: CDR1 GTSNPN, CDR2 SVGIG (reference sequence). The CDR3 is 16 amino acids. The entry originates in a study of cytomegalovirus exposure and HLA in healthy donors. The study's findings and limits: Researchers reported that a few CMV-associated chains were confirmed in vitro as CMV antigen-specific. Further analysis, carried out later, found HLA-associated TCR beta chains more clonally expanded than equally common other chains.

PCR amplification relied on 60 Vbeta primers (plus 13 Jbeta primers). Produced via immunoSEQ multiplex PCR; TCRdb's table is partial and in-frame only. In the table there are 72,000 or so clones, approximately 80% of which are singletons. This clonotype was sampled from a man aged 18 to 35 in good health and CMV-seropositive. Input material: PBMCs. This chain joins TRBV30 and TRBJ1-2; D might be TRBD1 (6 bases). In nucleotides, the CDR3 is TGTGCCTGGAGTTGGGCCCCTACAGGGCTCCCCTATGGCTACACCTTC. Encoded protein: CAWSWAPTGLPYGYTF.